The subject of this entry is one TCR beta chain. Its target is not known. This specimen belongs to a study of CD8+ T cells in alopecia areata. Trimming pared 4 bases from V and 2 bases from J, leaving 15 bases between. The CDR3 contains 15 residues. CDR1 is MNHEY, CDR2 SMNVEV, per germline (reference sequence). Extracted from the samples, RNA was reverse transcribed into cDNA to serve as the sequencing template. TCRdb's table, derived via immunoSEQ multiplex PCR, lists solely in-frame clones and lacks some. The table shows approximately 130,000 clones, with around 50% occurring only once. General observations from the study: Resident alphabeta T cells of normal skin are also sequenced in scalp samples. Patients shared TCRs less clearly than mice did, possibly for HLA-related reasons.

Both peripheral blood and punch biopsies of lesional scalp skin were obtained from patients who had alopecia areata. T lymphocytes (CD4+ and CD8+) were sorted from PBMCs. The clonotype was recovered from a human donor with alopecia areata. The specimen sequenced was NKG2D-low CD8+ T cells sorted from blood. This chain joins TRBV27 and TRBJ2-7, with D perhaps TRBD1 (5 bases). In DNA, the CDR3 is TGTGCCAGCAGTTCCCCCGAGACAGCCCCCTACGAGCAGTACTTC. It is translated as CASSSPETAPYEQYF.